A single sample gave rise to the 3 T cell receptor beta chains below, sequenced in a study of cytomegalovirus exposure and HLA in healthy donors. Assay: immunoSEQ multiplex PCR; the TCRdb copy retains only in-frame clones and omits some. This table holds under 150,000 clones, around 84% found once. Source material: PBMCs. The receptors stem from a man younger than 30 in good health and CMV-seropositive.

This chain links TRBV7-8 with TRBJ2-5; 8 bases fit TRBD1. The germline gives CDR1 SGHVS, CDR2 FQNEAQ. The CDR3 spans 15 residues. J lost 5 bases, V lost 5 bases, and 10 bases had no gene match. CDR3 sequence reads: CASSATTGDGETQYF. CDR3 DNA sequence: TGTGCCAGCAGCGCGACGACAGGGGATGGGGAGACCCAGTACTTC.

The V and J genes are TRBV6-1 and TRBJ2-1, with 12 bases that match TRBD1. Germline trimming cut 3 bases from V and 8 bases from J; bases unmatched to any gene: 8. The CDR3 runs to 16 residues. CDR1 and CDR2 from the germline V gene are MNHNS and SASEGT. In DNA, the CDR3 is TGTGCCAGCAGTGAGAGGGTCGGGACAGGGGGCGATGAGCAGTTCTTC. Translating it yields CASSERVGTGGDEQFF.

V is TRBV15 and J is TRBJ2-5; 10 bases map to TRBD1. The junction had 6 bases not matched to a gene; V was cut back by 4 bases and J by 4 bases. This CDR3 has 15 amino acids. CDR1 is LNHNV and CDR2 is YYDKDF in the germline V gene (reference sequence). CDR3 DNA: TGTGCCACCAGCAAAGGACAGGGGGGAAGAGAGACCCAGTACTTC. It encodes CATSKGQGGRETQYF.